This record covers a single T cell receptor (beta chain). The antigen is not known. Since a much larger clone is just one base distant, this may be a read error. This entry is derived from a study of blood T cells in healthy people across ages. Whole-study findings and limits: What prevented conclusive comparison of naive and antigen-experienced cells was that PBMCs were unsorted.

A second PCR, run for roughly 7 to 12 cycles, used a sample-barcoded 5' primer plus a J-beta primer mix. The authors tagged each cDNA molecule using a template-switch adaptor with 12 random nucleotides. From the 5' RACE reads, TCRdb called clonotypes with MiXCR, one entry per CDR3 protein. The table lists approximately 800,000 distinct CDR3 sequences, just under 25% of them singletons, with approximately 3.7% in the top ten. Deletions cut 3 bases from V and 11 bases from J, with 20 bases between. CDR1 and CDR2 (germline): DFQATT, SNEGSKA (reference sequence). This CDR3 comprises 14 residues. The sample was also reused in another study, on T cells of mothers and their children. As that study records: Within related and unrelated pairs, thymic selection shapes TCR recombination output in a similar way.

The chain carries TRBV20-1 and TRBJ1-5; D is possibly TRBD1 (5 bases). The origin of this receptor is a boy aged 5-17 years in good health. Sequenced material: blood. CDR3: CSASQGGDWQSQHF. DNA of the CDR3: TGCAGTGCTAGTCAGGGAGGGGACTGGCAGTCCCAGCATTTT.